The clone carrying this TCR beta chain appeared many times. The antigen is unknown. V shed 1 base and J shed 4 bases, with 10 bases lying between them. This CDR3 is 15 amino acids long. From germline, CDR1 is KGHDR and CDR2 SFDVKD. TCRdb recomputed calls from the 5' RACE reads with MiXCR, one row per CDR3 protein. Among about 240,000 distinct CDR3 sequences, around 11% were seen once, and the ten largest hold less than 7.5%. The data originate from a study of CD8 T cells in ankylosing spondylitis. Study conclusions and caveats: Ankylosing spondylitis blood appeared to carry a characteristic TCR beta motif of seven to nine highly homologous variants.

The sample consisted of blood, either unsorted or a sorted T cell fraction (not recorded which). The J gene is TRBJ2-1, the V gene TRBV24-1; possible D gene TRBD1, 5 bases. The source is a male donor with ankylosing spondylitis or in good health (not recorded which). DNA of the CDR3: TGTGCCACCAGTGATTTCGTAGACAGTTACAATGAGCAGTTCTTC. It translates to CATSDFVDSYNEQFF.